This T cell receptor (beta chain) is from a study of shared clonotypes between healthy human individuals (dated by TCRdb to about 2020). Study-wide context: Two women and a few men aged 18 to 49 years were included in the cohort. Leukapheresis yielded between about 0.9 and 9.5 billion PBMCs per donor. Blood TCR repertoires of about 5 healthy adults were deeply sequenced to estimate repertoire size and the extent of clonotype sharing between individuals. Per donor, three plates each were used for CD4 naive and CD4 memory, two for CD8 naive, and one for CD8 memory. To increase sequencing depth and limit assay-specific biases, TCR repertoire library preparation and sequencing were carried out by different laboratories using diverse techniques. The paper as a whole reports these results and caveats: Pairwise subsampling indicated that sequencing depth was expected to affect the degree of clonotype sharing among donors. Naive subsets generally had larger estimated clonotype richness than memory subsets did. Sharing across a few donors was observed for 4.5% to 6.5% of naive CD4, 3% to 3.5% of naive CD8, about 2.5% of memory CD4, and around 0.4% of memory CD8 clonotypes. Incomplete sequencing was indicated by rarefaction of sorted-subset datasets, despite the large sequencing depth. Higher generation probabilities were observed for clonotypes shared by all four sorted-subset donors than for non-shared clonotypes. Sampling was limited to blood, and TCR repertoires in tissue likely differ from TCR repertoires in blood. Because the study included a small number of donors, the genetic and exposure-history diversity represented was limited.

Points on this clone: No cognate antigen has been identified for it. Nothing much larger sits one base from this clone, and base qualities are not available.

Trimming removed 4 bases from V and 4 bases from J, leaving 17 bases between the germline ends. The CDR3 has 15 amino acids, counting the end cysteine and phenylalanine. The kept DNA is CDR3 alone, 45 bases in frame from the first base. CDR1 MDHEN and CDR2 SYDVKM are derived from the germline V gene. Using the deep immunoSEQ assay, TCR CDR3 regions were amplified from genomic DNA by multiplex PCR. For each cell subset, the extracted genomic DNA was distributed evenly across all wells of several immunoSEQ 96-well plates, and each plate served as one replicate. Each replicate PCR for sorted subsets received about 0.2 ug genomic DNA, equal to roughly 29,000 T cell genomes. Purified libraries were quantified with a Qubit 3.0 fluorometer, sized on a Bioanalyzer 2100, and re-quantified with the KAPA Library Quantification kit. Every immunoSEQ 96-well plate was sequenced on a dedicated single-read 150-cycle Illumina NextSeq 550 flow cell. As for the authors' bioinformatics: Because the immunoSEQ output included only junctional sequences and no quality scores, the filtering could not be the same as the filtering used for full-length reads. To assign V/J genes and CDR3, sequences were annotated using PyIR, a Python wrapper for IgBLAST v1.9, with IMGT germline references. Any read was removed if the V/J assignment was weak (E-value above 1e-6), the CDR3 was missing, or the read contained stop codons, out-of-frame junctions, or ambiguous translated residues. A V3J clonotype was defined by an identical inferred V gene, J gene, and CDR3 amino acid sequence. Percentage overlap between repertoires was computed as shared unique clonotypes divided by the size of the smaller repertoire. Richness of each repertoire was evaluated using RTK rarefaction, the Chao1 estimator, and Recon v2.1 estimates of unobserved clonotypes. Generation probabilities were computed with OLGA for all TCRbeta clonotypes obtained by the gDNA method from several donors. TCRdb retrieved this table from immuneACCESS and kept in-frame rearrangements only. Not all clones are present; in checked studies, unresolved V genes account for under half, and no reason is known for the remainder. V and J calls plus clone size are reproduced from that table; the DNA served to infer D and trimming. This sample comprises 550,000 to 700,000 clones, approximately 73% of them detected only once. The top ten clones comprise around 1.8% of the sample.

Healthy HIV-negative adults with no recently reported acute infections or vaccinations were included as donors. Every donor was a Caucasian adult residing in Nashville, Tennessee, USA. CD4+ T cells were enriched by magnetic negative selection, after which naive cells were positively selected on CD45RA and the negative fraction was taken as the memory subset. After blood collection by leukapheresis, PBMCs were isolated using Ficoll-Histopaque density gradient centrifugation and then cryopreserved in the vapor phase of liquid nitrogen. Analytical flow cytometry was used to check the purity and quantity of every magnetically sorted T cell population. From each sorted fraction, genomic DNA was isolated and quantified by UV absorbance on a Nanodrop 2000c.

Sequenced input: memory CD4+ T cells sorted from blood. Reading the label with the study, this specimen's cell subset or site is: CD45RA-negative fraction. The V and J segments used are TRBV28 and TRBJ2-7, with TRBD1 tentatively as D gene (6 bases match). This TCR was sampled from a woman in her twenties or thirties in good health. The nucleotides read TGTGCCAGCAGTTCTGGGGGCGAGGGGTATTACGAGCAGTACTTC. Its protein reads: CASSSGGEGYYEQYF.